This T cell receptor (beta chain) was recovered during a study of cytomegalovirus exposure and HLA in healthy donors. Study information: Later analysis reported that the approximately 120 validation repertoires shared the platform of the approximately 690 first-cohort repertoires. The study, taken as a whole, reports: The authors confirmed in vitro that a few CMV-associated chains were specific for CMV antigens. Clusters of TCRs from the first cohort tended to co-occur in the 130 or so validation repertoires (as a later analysis found). Altogether, some 160 TCR beta chains were recorded as cytomegalovirus-associated.

Comment on this clone: Its specificity is unknown.

Method: immunoSEQ multiplex PCR; TCRdb's copy keeps in-frame clones and lacks some. Of about 130,000 clones listed, roughly 89% are singletons. The sequenced material came from PBMCs. This sequence was found in a young woman in good health and CMV-seropositive.

In DNA, the CDR3 is TGTGCCAGCAGGCAGCGGGGGGCCGCTAATGAGCAGTTCTTC. Its translation is CASRQRGAANEQFF. This chain joins TRBV2 and TRBJ2-1, with TRBD2 identical over 9 bases. CDR1 and CDR2 (germline): SNHLY, FYNNEI. The ends lost 6 bases at V and 7 bases at J; junction bases unmatched: 7. The CDR3 length is 14 residues.